This is a list of T cell receptor beta chains from one sample in a study of blood T cell repertoires in COVID-19. Method: immunoSEQ multiplex PCR; TCRdb's copy keeps in-frame clones and lacks some. The top ten clones hold under 3.5% of a sample with some 290,000 clones, 90% of them seen once. The sequencing sample was made of peripheral blood. The receptors come from a woman aged 30 to 39 with COVID-19, enrolled during active disease. CDR3s include the opening cysteine and the closing phenylalanine or tryptophan. Each record gives: CDR3 protein, CDR3 DNA, CDR3 length, D gene, V gene, J gene, clone size. A D gene is named only where the DNA matches it firmly. Clone size is shown for a subset of rows, as once, few, many or a class of expanded clone.

CDR3: CASSLGQTSNSPLHF; DNA: TGTGCCAGCAGCCTAGGACAGACCTCTAATTCACCCCTCCACTTT; length: 15; D: .; V: TRBV5-5; J: TRBJ1-6; size: .
CDR3: CASHEARWDEKLFF; DNA: TGTGCCAGTCACGAGGCGCGCTGGGATGAAAAACTGTTTTTT; length: 14; D: .; V: TRBV18; J: TRBJ1-4; size: few
CDR3: CASSPGASNEKLFF; DNA: TGTGCCAGCAGCCCAGGGGCCTCCAATGAAAAACTGTTTTTT; length: 14; D: .; V: TRBV5-8; J: TRBJ1-4; size: .
CDR3: CASSRGGNYGYTF; DNA: TGTGCCAGTTCCCGGGGAGGTAACTATGGCTACACCTTC; length: 13; D: .; V: TRBV27; J: TRBJ1-2; size: few
CDR3: CASLEGVQDTQYF; DNA: TGTGCCAGCCTCGAGGGAGTGCAAGATACGCAGTATTTT; length: 13; D: .; V: TRBV5-6; J: TRBJ2-3; size: .
CDR3: CATSRDPPGTRGEKLFF; DNA: TGTGCCACCAGCAGAGATCCCCCCGGGACAAGAGGTGAAAAACTGTTTTTT; length: 17; D: .; V: TRBV15; J: TRBJ1-4; size: .
CDR3: CASSPTAGAGNTIYF; DNA: TGTGCCAGCAGCCCAACGGCGGGAGCTGGAAACACCATATATTTT; length: 15; D: .; V: TRBV9; J: TRBJ1-3; size: .
CDR3: CATSRDPPGLNTEAFF; DNA: TGTGCCACCAGCAGAGATCCCCCAGGTCTGAACACTGAAGCTTTCTTT; length: 16; D: .; V: TRBV15; J: TRBJ1-1; size: once
CDR3: CAWSGTSGHTDTQYF; DNA: TGTGCCTGGAGTGGTACTAGCGGCCACACAGATACGCAGTATTTT; length: 15; D: TRBD2; V: TRBV30; J: TRBJ2-3; size: .
CDR3: CASIQGTNTGELFF; DNA: TGTGCCAGCATACAGGGTACGAACACCGGGGAGCTGTTTTTT; length: 14; D: .; V: TRBV2; J: TRBJ2-2; size: .
CDR3: CASHYQETQYF; DNA: TGTGCCAGTCACTATCAAGAGACCCAGTACTTC; length: 11; D: .; V: TRBV19; J: TRBJ2-5; size: once
CDR3: CASSLFRNTGELFF; DNA: TGCGCCAGCAGCTTGTTTCGGAACACCGGGGAGCTGTTTTTT; length: 14; D: .; V: TRBV5-1; J: TRBJ2-2; size: .
CDR3: CASSLLGEADTQYF; DNA: TGTGCCAGCTCACTTTTGGGGGAGGCAGATACGCAGTATTTT; length: 14; D: .; V: TRBV18; J: TRBJ2-3; size: .
CDR3: CASSVAQGAQAGTQYF; DNA: TGTGCCAGCAGCGTAGCGCAGGGGGCGCAAGCCGGGACCCAGTACTTC; length: 16; D: TRBD1; V: TRBV9; J: TRBJ2-5; size: .
CDR3: CASRSTRTDVKNTEAFF; DNA: TGTGCCAGCAGAAGTACAAGGACAGACGTGAAGAACACTGAAGCTTTCTTT; length: 17; D: .; V: TRBV19; J: TRBJ1-1; size: once
CDR3: CASSQVGSGANVLTF; DNA: TGTGCCAGCAGCCAGGTCGGCTCTGGGGCCAACGTCCTGACTTTC; length: 15; D: .; V: TRBV5-4; J: TRBJ2-6; size: .
CDR3: CASSLAGGRGRSGNTIYF; DNA: TGTGCCAGCAGCTTAGCGGGGGGGAGGGGAAGGTCCGGAAACACCATATATTTT; length: 18; D: .; V: TRBV7-2; J: TRBJ1-3; size: once
CDR3: CSASGPRGGGYTF; DNA: TGCAGTGCTAGTGGACCAAGGGGAGGCGGCTACACCTTC; length: 13; D: .; V: TRBV20-1; J: TRBJ1-2; size: few
CDR3: CASSPEQGLSYEQYF; DNA: TGTGCCAGCAGCCCCGAACAGGGTCTGTCCTACGAGCAGTACTTC; length: 15; D: .; V: TRBV27; J: TRBJ2-7; size: .
CDR3: CASSFERGYSGNTIYF; DNA: TGTGCCAGCAGTTTCGAAAGGGGGTACTCTGGAAACACCATATATTTT; length: 16; D: .; V: TRBV6-5; J: TRBJ1-3; size: .
CDR3: CASSRGQGATEAFF; DNA: TGTGCCAGCAGTAGGGGACAAGGTGCCACTGAAGCTTTCTTT; length: 14; D: .; V: TRBV2; J: TRBJ1-1; size: once
CDR3: CASSPKTGTGGPAYGYTF; DNA: TGTGCCAGCTCACCTAAGACCGGGACAGGGGGCCCAGCTTATGGCTACACCTTC; length: 18; D: TRBD1; V: TRBV18; J: TRBJ1-2; size: .
CDR3: CASSFMQAGQPQHF; DNA: TGTGCCAGCAGTTTTATGCAGGCGGGCCAGCCCCAGCATTTT; length: 14; D: .; V: TRBV27; J: TRBJ1-5; size: few
CDR3: CASSSTGQTEAFF; DNA: TGTGCCAGCAGTTCGACAGGGCAGACTGAAGCTTTCTTT; length: 13; D: TRBD1; V: TRBV25-1; J: TRBJ1-1; size: .
CDR3: CASSLELGGTSINEQFF; DNA: TGTGCCAGCAGCTTGGAGTTAGGCGGGACTAGCATCAATGAGCAGTTCTTC; length: 17; D: TRBD2; V: TRBV5-6; J: TRBJ2-1; size: .
CDR3: CASKDLAGDRYTQYF; DNA: TGTGCCAGTAAGGACCTAGCGGGAGACCGATATACGCAGTATTTT; length: 15; D: TRBD2; V: TRBV19; J: TRBJ2-3; size: .
CDR3: CASSFGQTTEAFF; DNA: TGTGCCAGCAGTTTCGGACAGACCACTGAAGCTTTCTTT; length: 13; D: .; V: TRBV27; J: TRBJ1-1; size: .
CDR3: CASSQDGVARPRGTQYF; DNA: TGTGCCAGCAGCCAAGATGGAGTTGCCAGACCCAGGGGGACCCAGTACTTC; length: 17; D: .; V: TRBV3-1/TRBV3-2; J: TRBJ2-5; size: once
CDR3: CASSQDEGLGYTF; DNA: TGTGCCAGCAGCCAAGACGAGGGTTTGGGCTACACCTTC; length: 13; D: .; V: TRBV3-1/TRBV3-2; J: TRBJ1-2; size: .
CDR3: CASSPGLAGPLDTQYF; DNA: TGCGCCAGCAGCCCCGGACTAGCGGGACCTTTAGATACGCAGTATTTT; length: 16; D: TRBD2; V: TRBV5-1; J: TRBJ2-3; size: .
CDR3: CACQCGRNTGELFF; DNA: TGTGCCTGTCAGTGCGGGAGAAACACCGGGGAGCTGTTTTTT; length: 14; D: TRBD2; V: TRBV30; J: TRBJ2-2; size: once
CDR3: CAWSAGGLYNEQFF; DNA: TGTGCCTGGAGTGCGGGAGGGCTCTACAATGAGCAGTTCTTC; length: 14; D: TRBD2; V: TRBV30; J: TRBJ2-1; size: .
CDR3: CASVQGVTEAFF; DNA: TGTGCCAGTGTACAGGGGGTAACTGAAGCTTTCTTT; length: 12; D: TRBD1; V: TRBV19; J: TRBJ1-1; size: .
CDR3: CASSSRDRDAYEQYF; DNA: TGTGCCAGCAGCTCCCGGGACAGGGATGCCTACGAGCAGTACTTC; length: 15; D: TRBD1; V: TRBV7-9; J: TRBJ2-7; size: .
CDR3: CASSFRGNGNTEAFF; DNA: TGTGCCAGCAGCTTTAGAGGAAACGGGAACACTGAAGCTTTCTTT; length: 15; D: .; V: TRBV11-2; J: TRBJ1-1; size: .
CDR3: CASSIDREYGYTF; DNA: TGTGCCAGTAGTATCGACAGGGAGTATGGCTACACCTTC; length: 13; D: TRBD1; V: TRBV19; J: TRBJ1-2; size: .
CDR3: CASSYSGTVNTEAFF; DNA: TGTGCCAGCAGTTACTCAGGGACAGTGAACACTGAAGCTTTCTTT; length: 15; D: TRBD1; V: TRBV6-5; J: TRBJ1-1; size: .
CDR3: CASSLSMNNEQFF; DNA: TGTGCCAGCTCCCTTAGCATGAACAATGAGCAGTTCTTC; length: 13; D: .; V: TRBV27; J: TRBJ2-1; size: .
CDR3: CASSSSLGTVLFYGYTF; DNA: TGTGCCAGCAGTTCCTCCCTCGGGACAGTACTTTTCTATGGCTACACCTTC; length: 17; D: TRBD1; V: TRBV27; J: TRBJ1-2; size: .
CDR3: CASSSTSTDTQYF; DNA: TGCGCCAGCAGTTCTACTAGCACAGATACGCAGTATTTT; length: 13; D: .; V: TRBV5-1; J: TRBJ2-3; size: .
CDR3: CASSQARTGVNIQYF; DNA: TGTGCCAGCAGCCAAGCTAGGACAGGGGTAAACATTCAGTACTTC; length: 15; D: TRBD1; V: TRBV3-1/TRBV3-2; J: TRBJ2-4; size: .
CDR3: CASSLTTGSQPQHF; DNA: TGTGCCAGCAGCTTGACGACAGGGAGTCAGCCCCAGCATTTT; length: 14; D: TRBD1; V: TRBV5-8; J: TRBJ1-5; size: .
CDR3: CASSYDDRARGYTF; DNA: TGTGCCAGCAGCTACGATGACAGGGCTAGAGGCTACACCTTC; length: 14; D: TRBD1; V: TRBV5-4; J: TRBJ1-2; size: .
CDR3: CSVGGVRGYTF; DNA: TGCAGCGTTGGCGGGGTGCGGGGCTACACCTTC; length: 11; D: .; V: TRBV29-1; J: TRBJ1-2; size: .
CDR3: CASSFSGTAGNTIYF; DNA: TGTGCCAGCAGTTTTTCCGGGACAGCTGGAAACACCATATATTTT; length: 15; D: TRBD1; V: TRBV2; J: TRBJ1-3; size: .
CDR3: CASSLEGLHTDTQYF; DNA: TGCGCCAGCAGCTTGGAGGGACTACACACAGATACGCAGTATTTT; length: 15; D: TRBD2; V: TRBV5-1; J: TRBJ2-3; size: .
CDR3: CASRRDFPTDTQYF; DNA: TGTGCCAGCAGACGGGACTTCCCAACAGATACGCAGTATTTT; length: 14; D: .; V: TRBV6-5; J: TRBJ2-3; size: .
CDR3: CASSPLTGYEQYF; DNA: TGTGCCAGCTCACCTTTGACAGGTTACGAGCAGTACTTC; length: 13; D: .; V: TRBV18; J: TRBJ2-7; size: .
CDR3: CASSQVPTREKLFF; DNA: TGTGCCAGCAGCCAAGTACCGACACGCGAAAAACTGTTTTTT; length: 14; D: .; V: TRBV3-1/TRBV3-2; J: TRBJ1-4; size: .
CDR3: CASSHFRGRGRETQYF; DNA: TGTGCCAGCAGCCACTTTCGAGGCAGGGGTAGGGAGACCCAGTACTTC; length: 16; D: .; V: TRBV6-6; J: TRBJ2-5; size: .
CDR3: CASSTPRVFNYGYTF; DNA: TGTGCCAGCAGCACGCCGAGGGTCTTCAACTATGGCTACACCTTC; length: 15; D: .; V: TRBV7-2; J: TRBJ1-2; size: once
CDR3: CSVETGGYEQYF; DNA: TGCAGCGTTGAGACAGGGGGGTACGAGCAGTACTTC; length: 12; D: TRBD1; V: TRBV29-1; J: TRBJ2-7; size: few
CDR3: CASRLTGGYEQYF; DNA: TGTGCCAGCAGGCTGACAGGGGGCTACGAGCAGTACTTC; length: 13; D: TRBD1; V: TRBV27; J: TRBJ2-7; size: .
CDR3: CASSWGQGAHTEAFF; DNA: TGCGCCAGCAGCTGGGGACAGGGGGCTCACACTGAAGCTTTCTTT; length: 15; D: TRBD1; V: TRBV5-1; J: TRBJ1-1; size: .
CDR3: CASSPGTNDGYTF; DNA: TGTGCCAGCAGCCCCGGGACAAACGATGGCTACACCTTC; length: 13; D: .; V: TRBV5-6; J: TRBJ1-2; size: .
CDR3: CASSLDSNYGYTF; DNA: TGCGCCAGCAGCTTGGACAGCAACTATGGCTACACCTTC; length: 13; D: .; V: TRBV5-1; J: TRBJ1-2; size: .
CDR3: CASSDGRGSNEKLFF; DNA: TGTGCCAGCAGTGATGGCAGGGGGTCTAATGAAAAACTGTTTTTT; length: 15; D: TRBD1; V: TRBV2; J: TRBJ1-4; size: .
CDR3: CASSLGLAGEGDTQYF; DNA: TGCGCCAGCAGCTTGGGACTAGCGGGAGAAGGAGATACGCAGTATTTT; length: 16; D: TRBD2; V: TRBV5-1; J: TRBJ2-3; size: .
CDR3: CASSLRSGQSYEQYF; DNA: TGTGCCAGCAGCTTACGTAGCGGCCAATCCTACGAGCAGTACTTC; length: 15; D: .; V: TRBV11-3; J: TRBJ2-7; size: .
CDR3: CASSFLAGEGGELFF; DNA: TGTGCCAGCAGCTTTCTCGCAGGGGAGGGCGGGGAGCTGTTTTTT; length: 15; D: .; V: TRBV7-6; J: TRBJ2-2; size: .